Listed below are T cell receptor beta chains from one sample, sequenced in a study of T cells in Graves' hyperthyroidism and ophthalmopathy. TCRdb ran MiXCR on the multiplex PCR reads and lists one entry per CDR3 protein. The table includes approximately 510,000 distinct CDR3 sequences, roughly 20% detected once. Sequenced input: blood. These receptors were obtained from a man younger than 30 with Graves' hyperthyroidism. Each CDR3 is given with its conserved first and last residue. The order of the fields is J gene, D gene, clone size, V gene, CDR3 DNA, CDR3 protein. The D gene is left open where the match is weak. Size values are once, few and many counts, or a class for expanded clones, and some rows have none.

>TRBJ2-7|TRBD2|NA|TRBV28
TGTGCCAGCAGTTTATACCTTAGCGGGAGTGTTACCTACGAGCAGTACTTC
CASSLYLSGSVTYEQYF
>TRBJ2-4|NA|many|TRBV10-3
TGTGCCATCAGCGAGGACAGTGCCTTAGCCAAAAACATTCAGTACTTC
CAISEDSALAKNIQYF
>TRBJ1-2|NA|many|TRBV6-2/TRBV6-3
TGTGCCAGCAGTTACACGCGTTCGACAGCGTTTGATGGCTACACCTTC
CASSYTRSTAFDGYTF
>TRBJ2-7|NA|many|TRBV6-1
TGTGCCAGCAGTCCCCGCCCGGATCCCTACGAGCAGTACTTC
CASSPRPDPYEQYF
>TRBJ1-2|TRBD1|many|TRBV4-1
TGCGCCAGCAGCCCTTCCGGGACAGGCCTCGGCTACACCTTC
CASSPSGTGLGYTF
>TRBJ1-1|NA|many|TRBV4-1
TGCGCCAGCAGGGGGAGGACGGAAAACACTGAAGCTTTCTTT
CASRGRTENTEAFF
>TRBJ2-2|NA|once|TRBV12-3/TRBV12-4
TGTGCCAGCAGACCCGACAGAGGCACCGGGGAGCTGTTTTTT
CASRPDRGTGELFF
>TRBJ2-7|NA|many|TRBV6-5
TGTGCCAGCAGTCCGGACTACGACTACGAGCAGTACTTC
CASSPDYDYEQYF
>TRBJ1-1|NA|many|TRBV28
TGTGCCAGCAGTTTAGGGGGACGTTCGGACACTGAAGCTTTCTTT
CASSLGGRSDTEAFF
>TRBJ2-5|TRBD2|many|TRBV9
TGTGCCAGCAGCGTAGGGCTAGCGGGGGGCAGGACACAAGAGACCCAGTACTTC
CASSVGLAGGRTQETQYF
>TRBJ2-4|TRBD2|few|TRBV6-5
TGTGCCAGCAGTTACGGGACTAGCGGGGGGCAGGCCAAAAACATTCAGTACTTC
CASSYGTSGGQAKNIQYF
>TRBJ1-2|NA|many|TRBV28
TGTGCCAGCAGTCCACCCGACAGGACCCGTAAAGGCTACACCTTC
CASSPPDRTRKGYTF
>TRBJ2-5|NA|many|TRBV7-8
TGTGCCAGCACTCCTCCGGTGGCAGGGACCCAGTACTTC
CASTPPVAGTQYF
>TRBJ2-7|TRBD1|NA|TRBV24-1
TGTGCCACCAGTGATGGCCCCGGGACAGGGGGCGAGCAGTACTTC
CATSDGPGTGGEQYF
>TRBJ2-2|TRBD1|many|TRBV10-2
TGCGCCAGCAAGGGCAGGGGGACCGGGGAGCTGTTTTTT
CASKGRGTGELFF
>TRBJ2-2|NA|many|TRBV28
TGTGCCAGCAGACTCGGGGGAATCGGAAACACCGGGGAGCTGTTTTTT
CASRLGGIGNTGELFF
>TRBJ1-2|NA|many|TRBV19
TGTGCCAGTAGTATAGATGACAGTTTCTATGGCTACACCTTC
CASSIDDSFYGYTF
>TRBJ2-7|NA|NA|TRBV12-3/TRBV12-4
TGTGCCAGCAGTTCCGTTGGGGGAGTCGTCTACGAGCAGTACTTC
CASSSVGGVVYEQYF
>TRBJ1-5|NA|NA|TRBV28
TGTGCCAGCAGTTTCCGGCAGCCCCAGCATTTT
CASSFRQPQHF
>TRBJ1-2|NA|NA|TRBV19
TGTGCCACCCTCGGCCCATATGGCTACACCTTC
CATLGPYGYTF
>TRBJ2-7|TRBD2|NA|TRBV6-5
TGTGCCAGCAGTTACTGGACTAGCGGTTCCTACGAGCAGTACTTC
CASSYWTSGSYEQYF
>TRBJ1-2|NA|NA|TRBV27
TGTGCCAGCGGGAAAGGACTGGGTGGCTACACCTTC
CASGKGLGGYTF
>TRBJ1-1|TRBD1|many|TRBV15
TGTGCCACCAGCATACAGGGGGCCCAGTTAGCTTTCTTT
CATSIQGAQLAFF
>TRBJ2-5|NA|few|TRBV11-2
TGTGCCAGCAGCTGGGGTGTAGAGACCCAGTACTTC
CASSWGVETQYF
>TRBJ2-5|NA|few|TRBV28
TGTGCCAGCAGGGGGATGCGGAAAGAGACCCAGTACTTC
CASRGMRKETQYF
>TRBJ2-4|NA|NA|TRBV28
TGTGCCAGCAGCAAAGGGGGTTTTACCAAAAACATTAAGTACTTC
CASSKGGFTKNIKYF
>TRBJ2-7|NA|NA|TRBV6-5
TGTGCCAGCAGTTATGGGGGTCGCTACGAGCAGTACTTC
CASSYGGRYEQYF
>TRBJ2-7|NA|NA|TRBV30
TGTGCCTGGAAGATCGCAGGTTATAGCGAGCAGTACTTC
CAWKIAGYSEQYF
>TRBJ1-2|NA|NA|TRBV10-3
TGTGCCATCAGTTCCCGGGGAGCTAACTATGGCTACACCTTC
CAISSRGANYGYTF
>TRBJ2-6|NA|few|TRBV19
TGTGCCAGTAGTATCTCCGGGGCCAACGTCCTGACTTTC
CASSISGANVLTF
>TRBJ2-2|NA|NA|TRBV11-2
TGTGCCAGCAGGGACTTTTCCGGGGAGCTGTTTTTT
CASRDFSGELFF
>TRBJ1-5|TRBD1|NA|TRBV6-2/TRBV6-3
TGTGCCAGCAGTTCGGGACAGGGGATTGTAAATCAGCCCCAGCATTTT
CASSSGQGIVNQPQHF
>TRBJ2-5|NA|many|TRBV7-2
TGTGCCAGCAGCTTAGGGCGCGGGGTTTGGGAGACCCAGTACTTC
CASSLGRGVWETQYF
>TRBJ2-7|NA|many|TRBV6-5
TGTGCCAGCAGTTACTCGACCGTAAACTACGAGCAGTACTTC
CASSYSTVNYEQYF
>TRBJ1-1|TRBD1|many|TRBV28
TGTGCCAGCAGTTTATCCCGGACAGGGGTGAACACTGAAGCTTTCTTT
CASSLSRTGVNTEAFF
>TRBJ1-1|TRBD1|many|TRBV27
TGTGCCAGCAGTAACAGGGGCGTAGAAGCTTTCTTT
CASSNRGVEAFF
>TRBJ2-7|NA|few|TRBV5-6
TGTGCCAGCAGCTTTTTCGTGGGGGCCTACGAGCAGTACTTC
CASSFFVGAYEQYF
>TRBJ2-5|TRBD1|few|TRBV11-2
TGTGCCAGCAGCCTCCAACAGGGGCAAGAGACCCAGTACTTC
CASSLQQGQETQYF
>TRBJ1-1|NA|many|TRBV7-2
TGTGCCAGCAGCGGGGGTAGAGGCACTGAAGCTTTCTTT
CASSGGRGTEAFF
>TRBJ2-7|TRBD2|many|TRBV5-1
TGCGCCAGCAGCTTGGCCGCGGGAGCGGTGGCCTACGAGCAGTACTTC
CASSLAAGAVAYEQYF
>TRBJ1-1|NA|many|TRBV6-1
TGTGCCAGCAAGGCGGGGGTGAACACTGAAGCTTTCTTT
CASKAGVNTEAFF
>TRBJ1-1|NA|many|TRBV6-1
TGTGCCAGCACCCTACATAGGAACACTGAAGCTTTCTTT
CASTLHRNTEAFF
>TRBJ2-7|NA|many|TRBV28
TGTGCCAGCATCTACGTCGGAGGGTACGAGCAGTACTTC
CASIYVGGYEQYF
>TRBJ2-7|TRBD1|many|TRBV6-2/TRBV6-3
TGTGCCAGCACTGACAGGGGTAGCGCCTACGAGCAGTACTTC
CASTDRGSAYEQYF
>TRBJ1-2|NA|many|TRBV20-1
TGCAGTGCTATTGAAATAAGGAACTATGGCTACACCTTC
CSAIEIRNYGYTF
>TRBJ2-5|NA|many|TRBV13
TGTGCCAGCAGCCCTGAAGGGAAGGAGACCCAGTACTTC
CASSPEGKETQYF
>TRBJ1-5|NA|many|TRBV13
TGTGCCAGCAGCAAAAGTATCAATCAGCCCCAGCATTTT
CASSKSINQPQHF
>TRBJ2-7|TRBD1|few|TRBV5-5
TGTGCCAGCACCGCGACGCCGGGACAGCATCACGAGCAGTACTTC
CASTATPGQHHEQYF
>TRBJ2-7|NA|NA|TRBV28
TGTGCCAGCAGTTTAACGTCGAGCTCCTACGAGCAGTACTTC
CASSLTSSSYEQYF
>TRBJ1-1|NA|NA|TRBV6-1
TGTGCCAGTAGGGACGGGATGAACACTGAAGCTTTCTTT
CASRDGMNTEAFF
>TRBJ2-7|NA|few|TRBV12-3/TRBV12-4
TGTGCCAGCAGTTTAGCGGGCCAGGGGTTTTACTACGAGCAGTACTTC
CASSLAGQGFYYEQYF
>TRBJ1-1|TRBD1|NA|TRBV28
TGTGCCAGCAGTCCCGACAGGGGGCTGTACACTGAAGCTTTCTTT
CASSPDRGLYTEAFF
>TRBJ2-2|TRBD1|many|TRBV29-1
TGCAGCGCTATAGACAGGGCCTTGTCTGAGGAGCTGTTTTTT
CSAIDRALSEELFF
>TRBJ1-5|NA|many|TRBV12-3/TRBV12-4
TGTGCCAGCGCCCGGGGGCACGAACAGCCCCAGCATTTT
CASARGHEQPQHF